This T cell receptor beta chain was found in a study of Tregs in tolerant kidney transplant recipients. Study-wide results and caveats: For some patients, primers changed over time, blocking nucleotide-level comparison. This study did not directly address biological reproducibility.

With regard to this clone: Its antigen is undetermined.

Using immunoSEQ multiplex PCR, the repertoire was profiled, and TCRdb retains in-frame clones only, with some absent. The sample has 90,000 to 120,000 clones, nearly 90% seen once. V was pared by 4 bases and J by 2 bases, with 7 bases of the junction left unmatched. Germline CDR1 is SGHNT and CDR2 is YYREEE (reference sequence). CDR3 length: 16 amino acids. The rearrangement links TRBV5-4 to TRBJ2-3, with 10 bases fitting TRBD1. The sample in question was CD4+ T cells from blood, obtained before the transplant. This receptor was obtained from a human donor who received a combined kidney and bone marrow transplant. The CDR3 DNA is TGTGCCAGCAGCACGGACAGGGGGGCCCTCACAGATACGCAGTATTTT. This sequence encodes CASSTDRGALTDTQYF.